A few counts support the clone carrying this TCR beta chain. This sample is drawn from a study of T cells in Graves' hyperthyroidism and ophthalmopathy. Amplification yielded TCR beta CDR3 regions, with RNA transcripts as the source. An initial round of RT-PCR targeting the TCR CDR3 relied on the HTBI primer set. TCRdb reprocessed the multiplex PCR reads with MiXCR, giving one entry per CDR3 protein. The sample has around 210,000 distinct CDR3 sequences, roughly a sixth seen once; the top ten hold more than 50%. This CDR3 spans 13 amino acids. From germline, CDR1 is SQVTM and CDR2 ANQGSEA. Unmatched junction bases numbered 9, after V lost 6 bases and J lost 9 bases.

The chain has TRBV29-1 and TRBJ2-7; 12 nucleotides line up with TRBD2. This receptor was identified in a woman aged 50 to 60 with Graves' hyperthyroidism. Sequencing used blood. The CDR3 spells CSVQTSGSAGQYF. CDR3 nucleotides: TGCAGCGTCCAGACTAGCGGGAGTGCTGGGCAGTACTTC.